This TCR beta chain was documented in a study of blood T cell repertoires in COVID-19. Overall study: COVID-19 samples from acute and convalescent phases originated in the United States, Italy and Spain. Nucleic acid was either cDNA or gDNA, and it came from T cells, B-cell-depleted T cells, or PBMCs.

Germline values: CDR1 SGHTA, CDR2 FQGNSA. The V end was cut by 1 base, the J end by 1 base, with 13 bases between. The CDR3 spans 16 residues. In the authors' methods: For nucleated cells, counts were estimated from reference gene primer amplification. The protocol was immunoSEQ multiplex PCR, while the TCRdb copy is restricted to in-frame clones and leaves out a portion. That table furnishes V, J and clone size, whereas the DNA furnished D and trimming. The sample consists of roughly 380,000 clones, around 91% of them appearing once. Sample: peripheral blood. The receptor was isolated from a woman aged 35 to 49 with COVID-19, enrolled during active disease. J is TRBJ1-2 and V is TRBV7-2; D might be TRBD1 (5 bases). The CDR3 DNA sequence: TGTGCCAGCAGCTTAGGACTCAGGGAAAGTAACTATGGCTACACCTTC. Translated, it gives CASSLGLRESNYGYTF. Full variable domain (outside the CDR3, taken from reference TRBV7-2 and TRBJ1-2): GAGVSQSPSNKVTEKGKDVELRCDPISGHTALYWYRQSLGQGLEFLIYFQGNSAPDKSGLPSDRFSAERTGGSVSTLTIQRTQQEDSAVYLCASSLGLRESNYGYTFGSGTRLTVV.